Sequencing of this T cell receptor (beta chain) was carried out in a study of control samples from healthy donors and cancer patients. Profiled with immunoSEQ multiplex PCR; TCRdb holds only in-frame clones, not every one. Counted here are more than 95,000 clones, approximately 87% occurring once; the ten biggest clones make up approximately 2.9%. The CDR3 runs to 15 residues. Germline CDR1 and CDR2: SGHTA and FQGNSA. Trimming took 4 bases from V and 8 from J, leaving 21 bases between them. V is TRBV7-2 and J is TRBJ2-7, with a possible D match to TRBD2 (6 bases). This sequence originates from a man in his 60s in good health. Sequenced material: blood. CDR3 sequence (DNA): TGTGCCAGCAGCTCCAGGGCGGGGTTGCTGGACCAGCAGTACTTC. This codes for CASSSRAGLLDQQYF.